The rows below give T cell receptor beta chains drawn from one sample of a study of identical twins. Each CDR3 protein is one row after TCRdb ran MiXCR on the 5' RACE reads. Of approximately 670,000 distinct CDR3 sequences in the sample, roughly 6% were seen once. Sequenced input: naive T cells sorted from blood. Receptor source: a man between 18 and 35 years old in good health. Both conserved end residues are part of each CDR3. Fields, in order: clone size, J gene, D gene, V gene, CDR3 DNA, CDR3 protein. The D gene is left open where the match is weak. Size is stated for part of the rows, as once, few or many counts, or as a class when the clone is expanded.

abundance: many; j_gene: TRBJ2-3; d_gene: TRBD2; v_gene: TRBV6-5; CDR3nt: TGTGCCAGCAGTTACAGCGCGGGAGGGCCCCCAGATACGCAGTATTTT; CDR3aa: CASSYSAGGPPDTQYF
abundance: many; j_gene: TRBJ2-2; d_gene: TRBD2; v_gene: TRBV20-1; CDR3nt: TGCAGTGCGGGAACTAGCGGATCGAACACCGGGGAGCTGTTTTTT; CDR3aa: CSAGTSGSNTGELFF
abundance: many; j_gene: TRBJ2-2; d_gene: TRBD2; v_gene: TRBV4-2; CDR3nt: TGTGCCAGCAGCCAAGAGTGGTGGGAGGGCAGGTCCGGGGAGCTGTTTTTT; CDR3aa: CASSQEWWEGRSGELFF
abundance: .; j_gene: TRBJ2-7; d_gene: TRBD1; v_gene: TRBV5-1; CDR3nt: TGCGCCAGCAGCTTGGGGACAGGGAGTATCATCCACGAGCAGTACTTC; CDR3aa: CASSLGTGSIIHEQYF
abundance: once; j_gene: TRBJ1-2; d_gene: TRBD1; v_gene: TRBV28; CDR3nt: TGTGCCAGCCTCCCAACGGCCGGGACAGGGGGAAAGTATGGCTACACCTTC; CDR3aa: CASLPTAGTGGKYGYTF
abundance: few; j_gene: TRBJ2-7; d_gene: .; v_gene: TRBV14; CDR3nt: TGTGCCAGCAGCCATTCGGACAGATCCAGATTTGACTACGAGCAGTACTTC; CDR3aa: CASSHSDRSRFDYEQYF
abundance: many; j_gene: TRBJ2-1; d_gene: TRBD1; v_gene: TRBV7-9; CDR3nt: TGTGCCAGCAGCTTAGCGCAAAGGGGGCGGAATGAGCAGTTCTTC; CDR3aa: CASSLAQRGRNEQFF
abundance: .; j_gene: TRBJ1-5; d_gene: .; v_gene: TRBV15; CDR3nt: TGTGCCACCAGCACCATAAATCAGCCCCAGCATTTT; CDR3aa: CATSTINQPQHF
abundance: many; j_gene: TRBJ1-6; d_gene: .; v_gene: TRBV20-1; CDR3nt: TGCAGTGCTAGAGAGGGAAGCTCCTATAATTCACCCCTCCACTTT; CDR3aa: CSAREGSSYNSPLHF
abundance: many; j_gene: TRBJ2-3; d_gene: .; v_gene: TRBV25-1; CDR3nt: TGTGCCAGTGGATCAGGGTTTCCTACAGATACGCAGTATTTT; CDR3aa: CASGSGFPTDTQYF
abundance: .; j_gene: TRBJ2-7; d_gene: TRBD2; v_gene: TRBV11-2; CDR3nt: TGTGCCAGCAGCTTAGGTGTCGGGAGGGCTACGGTTCGCTACGAGCAGTACTTC; CDR3aa: CASSLGVGRATVRYEQYF
abundance: few; j_gene: TRBJ2-7; d_gene: TRBD2; v_gene: TRBV7-2; CDR3nt: TGTGCCAGCAGCAGCCGGTGGCTAGCGGGAGATAACTACGAGCAGTACTTC; CDR3aa: CASSSRWLAGDNYEQYF
abundance: many; j_gene: TRBJ1-5; d_gene: .; v_gene: TRBV7-9; CDR3nt: TGTGCCAGCAGCTTACAGAGTGATCAGCCCCAGCATTTT; CDR3aa: CASSLQSDQPQHF
abundance: many; j_gene: TRBJ2-7; d_gene: TRBD1; v_gene: TRBV9; CDR3nt: TGTGCCAGCAGCCCACGGGACAGGGCCCCCTACGAGCAGTACTTC; CDR3aa: CASSPRDRAPYEQYF
abundance: many; j_gene: TRBJ2-7; d_gene: TRBD2; v_gene: TRBV28; CDR3nt: TGTGCCAGTTGGACTAGCGAATACGAGCAGTACTTC; CDR3aa: CASWTSEYEQYF
abundance: many; j_gene: TRBJ2-3; d_gene: TRBD1; v_gene: TRBV20-1; CDR3nt: TGCAGTGCCAGGTCGGGACAGTGGTATGCGATCACAGATACGCAGTATTTT; CDR3aa: CSARSGQWYAITDTQYF
abundance: .; j_gene: TRBJ2-7; d_gene: TRBD1; v_gene: TRBV5-1; CDR3nt: TGCGCCAGCAGCTCTACCCCGGGACAGACCTACGAGCAGTACTTC; CDR3aa: CASSSTPGQTYEQYF
abundance: many; j_gene: TRBJ2-1; d_gene: TRBD1; v_gene: TRBV10-3; CDR3nt: TGTGCCATCAGAGGACAGGGTAACAATGAGCAGTTCTTC; CDR3aa: CAIRGQGNNEQFF
abundance: .; j_gene: TRBJ1-6; d_gene: TRBD1; v_gene: TRBV4-2; CDR3nt: TGTGCCAGCAGCCAATCTACAGGGGCCGTCGTTTCACCCCTCCACTTT; CDR3aa: CASSQSTGAVVSPLHF
abundance: .; j_gene: TRBJ2-7; d_gene: .; v_gene: TRBV20-1; CDR3nt: TGCAGTGCTCTCGTCGAGGGCGAGCAGTACTTC; CDR3aa: CSALVEGEQYF
abundance: few; j_gene: TRBJ1-4; d_gene: .; v_gene: TRBV24-1; CDR3nt: TGTGCCACCAGTGACAGCCAGGGGAATGAAAAACTGTTTTTT; CDR3aa: CATSDSQGNEKLFF
abundance: many; j_gene: TRBJ2-7; d_gene: .; v_gene: TRBV29-1; CDR3nt: TGCAGCGTTGAGATGGTGGGGGGCAGACGGGGCTACGAGCAGTACTTC; CDR3aa: CSVEMVGGRRGYEQYF
abundance: .; j_gene: TRBJ2-3; d_gene: .; v_gene: TRBV5-6; CDR3nt: TGTGCCAGCAGCCCGTTCTGGGCTAGTTCCGATACGCAGTATTTT; CDR3aa: CASSPFWASSDTQYF
abundance: .; j_gene: TRBJ1-3; d_gene: .; v_gene: TRBV2; CDR3nt: TGTGCCAGCAGTGGATATACTGGAAACACCATATATTTT; CDR3aa: CASSGYTGNTIYF
abundance: .; j_gene: TRBJ2-5; d_gene: .; v_gene: TRBV7-2; CDR3nt: TGTGCCAGCAGCTCGGACGCCCCGGGGGAAACCCAGTACTTC; CDR3aa: CASSSDAPGETQYF
abundance: .; j_gene: TRBJ2-2; d_gene: TRBD2; v_gene: TRBV12-3/TRBV12-4; CDR3nt: TGTGCCAGCAGTCGGACCGGGACTAGCGGGAGCGGGGAGCTGTTTTTT; CDR3aa: CASSRTGTSGSGELFF
abundance: .; j_gene: TRBJ2-1; d_gene: .; v_gene: TRBV29-1; CDR3nt: TGCAGCGTTGTGGGTGCAAATCGCTACAATGAGCAGTTCTTC; CDR3aa: CSVVGANRYNEQFF
abundance: .; j_gene: TRBJ1-5; d_gene: TRBD1; v_gene: TRBV15; CDR3nt: TGTGCCACCAGCAGAGCCTCCCCAAGGGACAGTGACAATCAGCCCCAGCATTTT; CDR3aa: CATSRASPRDSDNQPQHF
abundance: few; j_gene: TRBJ2-4; d_gene: TRBD2; v_gene: TRBV2; CDR3nt: TGTGCCAGCAGCGATAGCGGGAACGCTAAGTACTTC; CDR3aa: CASSDSGNAKYF
abundance: many; j_gene: TRBJ2-5; d_gene: TRBD1; v_gene: TRBV28; CDR3nt: TGTGCCAGCAGTGAGGGACAGCAAGAGACCCAGTACTTC; CDR3aa: CASSEGQQETQYF
abundance: many; j_gene: TRBJ2-1; d_gene: .; v_gene: TRBV6-2/TRBV6-3; CDR3nt: TGTGCCAGCAGTGGGCCCAGGCGGGATTACTACAATGAGCAGTTCTTC; CDR3aa: CASSGPRRDYYNEQFF
abundance: many; j_gene: TRBJ2-1; d_gene: .; v_gene: TRBV27; CDR3nt: TGTGCCAGCAGTTTCCTAGCGTCGGATAGCGGAAAGCAGTTCTTC; CDR3aa: CASSFLASDSGKQFF
abundance: once; j_gene: TRBJ2-4; d_gene: TRBD2; v_gene: TRBV4-3; CDR3nt: TGCGCCAGCAGCCAAGATCCGGGAGGGCCCCAAAACGTTCAGTACTTC; CDR3aa: CASSQDPGGPQNVQYF
abundance: many; j_gene: TRBJ2-5; d_gene: TRBD2; v_gene: TRBV12-3/TRBV12-4; CDR3nt: TGTGCCAGCAGCCAGCCGGGACTAGCGGAAGAGACCCAGTACTTC; CDR3aa: CASSQPGLAEETQYF
abundance: many; j_gene: TRBJ1-2; d_gene: .; v_gene: TRBV20-1; CDR3nt: TGCAGTGCTAGAGGCCGAGAGGGAGGCTACACCTTC; CDR3aa: CSARGREGGYTF
abundance: few; j_gene: TRBJ2-5; d_gene: .; v_gene: TRBV29-1; CDR3nt: TGCAGCGTTGAAGGGGGCGACCAAGAGACCCAGTACTTC; CDR3aa: CSVEGGDQETQYF
abundance: .; j_gene: TRBJ1-1; d_gene: TRBD1; v_gene: TRBV18; CDR3nt: TGTGCCAGCTCACCCGCAGGGGGGATGGGCACTGAAGCTTTCTTT; CDR3aa: CASSPAGGMGTEAFF
abundance: .; j_gene: TRBJ1-1; d_gene: .; v_gene: TRBV20-1; CDR3nt: TGCAGTGCTAGAGATCGAGGATCTGCCACTGAAGCTTTCTTT; CDR3aa: CSARDRGSATEAFF
abundance: .; j_gene: TRBJ2-5; d_gene: TRBD1; v_gene: TRBV12-3/TRBV12-4; CDR3nt: TGTGCCAGCAGTTCACCCGGGGACAGGGTTCAGACCCAGTACTTC; CDR3aa: CASSSPGDRVQTQYF
abundance: many; j_gene: TRBJ1-3; d_gene: .; v_gene: TRBV5-1; CDR3nt: TGCGCCAGCAGCACGTTACAGGGTTCTGGAAACACCATATATTTT; CDR3aa: CASSTLQGSGNTIYF
abundance: many; j_gene: TRBJ2-2; d_gene: .; v_gene: TRBV6-1; CDR3nt: TGTGCCAGCAGTGAAGAGGGCAGGCGGGCCGGGGAGCTGTTTTTT; CDR3aa: CASSEEGRRAGELFF